The clone carrying this TCR beta chain was seen more than once but under ten times. The antigen remains unidentified. This specimen belongs to a study of post-analysis software for immune sequencing data. Whole-study findings and limits: Included in a set of about five TRBV segments more frequent in patients than controls were TRBV5-6, TRBV5-1 and TRBV20-1. Among multiple sclerosis patients, normalized Chao1 diversity was significantly below that of controls. With F measure, samples from one preparation batch clustered together strongly.

TCR beta cDNA libraries had unique molecular identifiers. There were about 1 to 10 million T cells, and about 540,000 cDNA molecules came from them. MiXCR, run by TCRdb on the PCR reads, gives a single entry per CDR3 protein. The table shows hundreds of thousands of distinct CDR3 sequences, with under 55% occurring only once. The CDR3 consists of 13 residues. V was clipped by 3 bases and J by 4 bases, with 9 bases between them. Germline lookup yields CDR1 SGHTA and CDR2 FQGNSA. This sequence originates from a girl aged 10-17 years with multiple sclerosis. J is TRBJ2-5 and V is TRBV7-2, with a weak D call TRBD2 (6 bases). Sample: blood. In DNA, the CDR3 is TGTGCCAGCAGCTTGACTAGTGTAGAGACCCAGTACTTC. Its translation is CASSLTSVETQYF.